Listed here are 31 T cell receptor beta chains from one sample, sequenced in a study of beta chain features in type 1 diabetes. Overall study findings and caveats: There was a moderate but significant shortening of TCRB CDR3s in all four CD4+ subsets of Type 1 diabetes patients.

For these TCRs, the target antigens are not known. The whole isolated RNA underwent reverse transcription, so sequencing captured expressed TCRB transcripts. Sequenced by immunoSEQ multiplex PCR; TCRdb stores in-frame clones only, minus some. The data hold about 160,000 clones, with roughly 8% observed a single time. Sequencing input: central memory CD4+ T cells from blood. The source is a man younger than 35 with type 1 diabetes.

This clone was picked up a small number of times. The gene calls are TRBV10-3 and TRBJ2-5; no definite D call. The CDR3 runs to 14 residues. Looked up from germline, CDR1 is ENHRY and CDR2 is SYGVKD. V lost 9 bases and J lost 2, with 16 bases in between. CDR3 amino acids: CAIQETQLQETQYF. CDR3 nucleotide sequence: TGTGCCATACAAGAGACACAACTTCAAGAGACCCAGTACTTC.

This chain uses TRBV2 with TRBJ2-3; a weak D match, TRBD1 (7 bases). The CDR3 contains 13 residues. The ends were cut back, 8 bases at V and 1 base at J, with 10 bases in the middle. Germline CDR1 reads SNHLY; CDR2 reads FYNNEI. CDR3 coding DNA: TGTGCCAGCGGCAGGGGGGGCACAGATACGCAGTATTTT. Translating gives CASGRGGTDTQYF.

In its sample, this clone was seen a few times. The genes are TRBV5-5 and TRBJ1-2; 9 bases fit TRBD1. CDR3 length: 14 amino acids. CDR1 and CDR2 (germline): SGHKS, YYEKEE (reference sequence). Losses at the gene ends were 5 bases for V and 8 bases for J; bases not matched to a gene: 10. Here the CDR3 reads CASRHATGGAGYTF. The CDR3, as DNA: TGTGCCAGCAGACACGCAACAGGGGGCGCCGGCTACACCTTC. Complete variable domain (other parts from reference TRBV5-5 and TRBJ1-2): DAGVTQSPTHLIKTRGQQVTLRCSPISGHKSVSWYQQVLGQGPQFIFQYYEKEERGRGNFPDRFSARQFPNYSSELNVNALLLGDSALYLCASRHATGGAGYTFGSGTRLTVV.

This clone was counted only a few times. V and J are TRBV13 and TRBJ1-6; no definite D call. Between the trimmed V and J ends, which lost 7 bases and 6 bases, there was a span of 7 bases. This CDR3 is built from 12 residues. Germline V gene sequence: CDR1 PRHDT, CDR2 FYEKMQ (reference sequence). The CDR3 nucleotides read TGTGCCAGCACTCTTTTTAATTCACCCCTCCACTTT. Translating it yields CASTLFNSPLHF.

The V call is TRBV9, the J call TRBJ1-4, with TRBD1 matching over 9 bases. Germline V gives CDR1 SGDLS, CDR2 YYNGEE. The CDR3 consists of 15 residues. J lost 7 bases, V lost 4 bases, and 8 bases had no gene match. The DNA for the CDR3 is TGTGCCAGCAGCCGCGGGGACAGGGATACTGAAAAACTGTTTTTT. Its protein product is CASSRGDRDTEKLFF.

This clone was observed a handful of times. This rearrangement joins TRBV5-4 to TRBJ2-7; TRBD1 matches 8 bases. J lost 4 bases, V lost 0 bases, and 9 bases had no gene match. CDR1 SGHNT and CDR2 YYREEE come from the germline V gene (reference sequence). The CDR3 covers 16 residues. This CDR3 is CASSLESRGLSYEQYF. The CDR3 nucleotides are TGTGCCAGCAGCTTGGAATCCAGGGGGCTCTCATACGAGCAGTACTTC.

This clone was observed a handful of times. The chain uses TRBV25-1 and TRBJ2-5, with 7 bases aligning to TRBD2. The CDR3 totals 16 residues. CDR1 and CDR2 from the germline V gene are MGHDK and SYGVNS. Losses at the gene ends were 6 bases for V and 4 bases for J; bases not matched to a gene: 14. This CDR3 is CASRSWGEGRGETQYF. CDR3 sequence (DNA): TGTGCCAGCAGGTCATGGGGGGAGGGCCGGGGAGAGACCCAGTACTTC.

The rearrangement links TRBV30 to TRBJ2-2; 8 bases line up with TRBD1. CDR3 length: 13 residues. Germline V gene sequence: CDR1 GTSNPN, CDR2 SVGIG (reference sequence). After removal of 3 bases from V and 6 bases from J, the junction contained 3 bases not matched to a gene. The CDR3 nucleotides are TGTGCCTGGAGCCGGACAGGGCCCGGGGAGCTGTTTTTT. The encoded protein is CAWSRTGPGELFF.

This clone was seen a few times. The chain couples TRBV7-2 to TRBJ2-1; 8 bases are shared with TRBD2. The ends lost 3 bases at V and 4 bases at J; junction bases unmatched: 8. Germline V lookup: CDR1 SGHTA, CDR2 FQGNSA. The CDR3 runs to 16 residues. Here the CDR3 reads CASSLTAAGVYNEQFF. CDR3 DNA: TGTGCCAGCAGCTTGACGGCAGCGGGAGTTTACAATGAGCAGTTCTTC.

V gene TRBV7-6 combines with J gene TRBJ2-1, with D perhaps TRBD2 (7 bases). Germline loops: CDR1 SGHVS, CDR2 FNYEAQ. The V end was cut by 1 base, the J end by 7 bases, with 17 bases between. CDR3 length: 16 residues. The CDR3 protein is CASSLGWGGRNNEQFF. As DNA, the CDR3 is TGTGCCAGCAGCTTAGGATGGGGGGGCAGGAATAATGAGCAGTTCTTC.

This clone was picked up a small number of times. The rearrangement joins TRBV6-5 to TRBJ1-1; D possibly corresponds to TRBD1 (5 bases). The length of the CDR3 is 15 residues. Germline V gives CDR1 MNHEY, CDR2 SVGAGI. V shed 0 bases and J shed 1 base, with 9 bases lying between them. The CDR3 region has the DNA TGTGCCAGCAGTTACTCGTTCGGGGGGAACACTGAAGCTTTCTTT. Residues: CASSYSFGGNTEAFF.

J is TRBJ2-5 and V is TRBV10-1, with 12 bases lining up with TRBD2. The CDR3 has 15 amino acids. Losses at the gene ends were 3 bases for V and 4 bases for J; bases not matched to a gene: 3. Looked up from germline, CDR1 is WNHNN and CDR2 is SYGVQD (reference sequence). Here the CDR3 DNA reads TGCGCCAGCAGTGATCCGGGACTAGCGGGAGAGACCCAGTACTTC. This encodes CASSDPGLAGETQYF.

This clone came up a few times. The V and J genes are TRBV15 and TRBJ2-7; tentative D call: TRBD1 (6 bases). Looked up from germline, CDR1 is LNHNV and CDR2 is YYDKDF (reference sequence). The CDR3 is 15 amino acids. V was trimmed by 0 bases and J by 4 bases, leaving 13 bases between them. CDR3: CATSRDRGNWYEQYF. The CDR3, as DNA: TGTGCCACCAGCAGAGATAGGGGGAATTGGTACGAGCAGTACTTC.

This clone was seen a few times. V gene TRBV7-2 combines with J gene TRBJ2-5; 13 bases fit TRBD2. CDR1 SGHTA and CDR2 FQGNSA come from the germline V gene. Trimming took 5 bases from V and 5 from J; bases not matched to a gene: 8. The CDR3 has 16 amino acids. The CDR3 sequence: CASSAELAGGVETQYF. The CDR3, as DNA: TGTGCCAGCAGCGCCGAACTAGCGGGGGGGGTTGAGACCCAGTACTTC.

The chain combines TRBV4-2 with TRBJ2-3; 7 positions agree with TRBD2. The CDR3 is 13 amino acids. The germline V gene encodes CDR1 LGHNA and CDR2 YNFKEQ. With 11 bases clipped from V and 3 bases from J, the junction kept 8 bases outside the gene matches. Here the CDR3 DNA reads TGTGCCTACCTCGGGGGAGGGACAGATACGCAGTATTTT. As protein: CAYLGGGTDTQYF.

This clone was seen ten or more times. V is TRBV2 and J is TRBJ2-5; D gene unclear. With 3 bases removed from V and 5 bases from J, the gap between germline ends came to 7 bases. In germline, CDR1 is SNHLY, CDR2 FYNNEI. There are 12 residues in the CDR3. The CDR3 loop is CASSEEMETQYF. The CDR3 nucleotides are TGTGCCAGCAGTGAGGAGATGGAGACCCAGTACTTC. Filled out from reference TRBV2 and TRBJ2-5, the complete variable domain reads EPEVTQTPSHQVTQMGQEVILRCVPISNHLYFYWYRQILGQKVEFLVSFYNNEISEKSEIFDDQFSVERPDGSNFTLKIRSTKLEDSAMYFCASSEEMETQYFGPGTRLLVL.

The chain uses TRBV29-1 and TRBJ1-5; 7 positions agree with TRBD1. After removal of 6 bases from V and 4 bases from J, the junction contained 9 bases not matched to a gene. Germline values: CDR1 SQVTM, CDR2 ANQGSEA. The CDR3 length is 14 residues. The CDR3 protein is CSVGGTDPNQPQHF. The CDR3 coding sequence is TGCAGCGTCGGTGGGACAGACCCTAATCAGCCCCAGCATTTT.

The V and J genes are TRBV10-3 and TRBJ2-3; 9 nucleotides align to TRBD2. With 4 bases clipped from V and 4 bases from J, the junction kept 6 bases outside the gene matches. Germline CDR1 and CDR2: ENHRY and SYGVKD. The CDR3 covers 15 residues. CDR3 DNA: TGTGCCATCAGTGGAGCTAGCGGGGTTGCAGATACGCAGTATTTT. Its translation is CAISGASGVADTQYF.

V usage is TRBV18 and J usage is TRBJ1-1; D might be TRBD1 (6 bases). Germline CDR1 is KGHSH and CDR2 is LQKENI. The CDR3 extends over 15 amino acids. V lost 4 bases and J 12 bases, leaving 24 bases between the germline ends. This CDR3 is CASSQGQGKSEHSFF. The DNA of the CDR3 is TGTGCCAGCTCACAAGGTCAGGGGAAGTCGGAACATTCTTTCTTT.

The V and J genes are TRBV18 and TRBJ1-1, with D possibly TRBD1 on 5 matching bases. Trimming shortened V by 6 bases and J by 3 bases, and 11 bases separated the two germline ends. The V gene's germline CDR1 is KGHSH and CDR2 LQKENI. CDR3 size: 13 residues. The CDR3 DNA is TGTGCCAGCTCCCTCCGCAGGGACACTGAAGCTTTCTTT. Protein: CASSLRRDTEAFF. Full variable domain (remainder filled in from reference TRBV18 and TRBJ1-1): NAGVMQNPRHLVRRRGQEARLRCSPMKGHSHVYWYRQLPEEGLKFMVYLQKENIIDESGMPKERFSAEFPKEGPSILRIQQVVRGDSAAYFCASSLRRDTEAFFGQGTRLTVV.

CDR3 sequence: CASSVEITDTEAFF. The CDR3 DNA reads as TGTGCCAGCAGCGTAGAAATCACAGACACTGAAGCTTTCTTT. The J gene is TRBJ1-1, the V gene TRBV9; D uncertain. This CDR3 comprises 14 residues. V was shortened by 0 bases and J by 3 bases, with 9 bases between the two germline ends. Germline V CDR1 and CDR2: SGDLS, YYNGEE.

The rearrangement uses TRBV4-3 and TRBJ1-2, with 7 bases aligning to TRBD1. Germline CDR1 reads LGHNA; CDR2 reads YSLEER. This CDR3 contains 13 residues. V lost 4 bases and J lost 8; bases outside the gene matches: 7. CDR3 region: CASSLGTEGGYTF. CDR3 sequence (DNA): TGCGCCAGCAGCCTCGGGACAGAGGGCGGCTACACCTTC.

Many counts were recorded for this clone. This chain joins TRBV29-1 and TRBJ2-1; no clear D gene. The CDR3 loop spans 15 amino acids. The germline V gene encodes CDR1 SQVTM and CDR2 ANQGSEA. The ends were cut back, 5 bases at V and 0 bases at J, with 14 bases in the middle. CDR3 nucleotide sequence: TGCAGCGTTACAGTTGCCCCAAGCTCCTACAATGAGCAGTTCTTC. Encoded protein: CSVTVAPSSYNEQFF.

The chain employs TRBV5-1 and TRBJ2-7; 7 bases match TRBD1. In germline, CDR1 is SGHRS, CDR2 YFSETQ. The length of the CDR3 is 15 residues. V gave up 2 bases and J gave up 2 bases; unmatched junction bases: 7. CDR3 sequence reads: CASSLGNRGTYEQYF. In nucleotides, the CDR3 is TGCGCCAGCAGCTTAGGTAACAGGGGTACCTACGAGCAGTACTTC.

V and J are TRBV7-8 and TRBJ1-6; D gene ambiguous. Germline loops: CDR1 SGHVS, CDR2 FQNEAQ. CDR3 length equals 16 residues. The ends were cut back, 1 base at V and 0 bases at J, with 7 bases in the middle. CDR3 in amino acids: CASSLVVGSYNSPLHF. In DNA form, the CDR3 reads TGTGCCAGCAGCTTAGTGGTCGGCTCCTATAATTCACCCCTCCACTTT.

The gene calls are TRBV27 and TRBJ2-1; 12 bases are a match to TRBD1. Germline V gene data show CDR1 as MNHEY and CDR2 as SMNVEV (reference sequence). This CDR3 region has 14 residues. The J segment lost 9 bases and the V segment lost 6 bases, leaving 6 bases of the junction unmatched. The CDR3 reads CASSRDRGLIEQFF. As DNA, the CDR3 is TGTGCCAGCAGCCGGGACAGGGGGCTTATTGAGCAGTTCTTC.

This chain uses TRBV6-5 with TRBJ2-4; weak D call: TRBD2 (6 bases). Per the germline V gene, CDR1 is MNHEY and CDR2 is SVGAGI. The CDR3 is made up of 15 amino acids. The V end lost 3 bases, the J end lost 6 bases, and 15 bases lay between the germline ends. The CDR3 reads CASSYETGDRNIQYF. CDR3 coding DNA: TGTGCCAGCAGTTATGAAACGGGAGACCGAAACATTCAGTACTTC.

Comment on this clone: At the DNA level, this CDR3 is encoded by other sequences in the same sample as well. The chain links TRBV9 to TRBJ2-5, with 10 nucleotides matching TRBD2. Germline V gene lookup returns CDR1 SGDLS and CDR2 YYNGEE. CDR3 length: 14 amino acids. The J segment lost 3 bases and the V segment lost 2 bases, leaving 1 base of the junction unmatched. The CDR3 coding sequence is TGTGCCAGCAGCGTTAGCGGGGGGAAAGAGACCCAGTACTTC. The encoded protein is CASSVSGGKETQYF.

This clone was recorded at least ten times. The V and J genes are TRBV28 and TRBJ1-2, with a tentative D call TRBD1 (6 bases). The V gene's germline CDR1 is MDHEN and CDR2 SYDVKM. V was pared by 3 bases and J by 5 bases, with 22 bases between. The CDR3 loop spans 17 amino acids. The CDR3 sequence: CASSLGAALDRTYGYTF. The CDR3 DNA reads as TGTGCCAGCAGTTTGGGTGCGGCTCTCGACAGGACTTATGGCTACACCTTC.

The chain employs TRBV18 and TRBJ2-7; TRBD1 is a possible D gene (6 bases). The CDR3 totals 13 residues. Trimming took off 2 bases at V and 6 bases at J, with 11 bases between the two ends. Germline V gene sequence: CDR1 KGHSH, CDR2 LQKENI. CDR3 coding DNA: TGTGCCAGCTCACCAAACAGGGTTGGCGAGCAGTACTTC. Translated: CASSPNRVGEQYF.

This clone has only a few counts. The V call is TRBV9, the J call TRBJ1-1; a weak D match, TRBD1 (5 bases). Germline CDR1 is SGDLS and CDR2 is YYNGEE. The CDR3 totals 16 residues. V was clipped by 0 bases and J by 2 bases, with 14 bases between them. The CDR3 spells CASSVGIGGDNTEAFF. The CDR3 DNA sequence: TGTGCCAGCAGCGTAGGGATTGGAGGGGATAACACTGAAGCTTTCTTT.